This record looks at one T cell receptor beta chain sequence and its context. With 5 bases removed from V and 6 bases from J, the gap between germline ends came to 10 bases. Germline loops: CDR1 LGHDT, CDR2 YNNKEL (reference sequence). The CDR3 runs to 13 residues. The data were obtained in a study of blood T cell repertoires in COVID-19. Overall study context: The cDNA or gDNA used as material had been derived from T cells, B-cell-depleted T cells, or PBMCs.

The repertoire was sequenced with immunoSEQ multiplex PCR; TCRdb's copy has only in-frame clones and lacks some. This repertoire shows 180,000 or so clones, 85% to 90% found once; its top ten account for 1.6%. Sequenced sample: peripheral blood. The chain recombines TRBV3-1 (or the pseudogene TRBV3-2) with TRBJ2-2, with D perhaps matching TRBD1 (6 bases). The TCR originated in a man between 18 and 29 years old with active or convalescent COVID-19. The CDR3 DNA follows: TGTGCCAGCAGCGTACAGGGACCCGGGGAGCTGTTTTTT. Its protein product is CASSVQGPGELFF.